The source of this T cell receptor (beta chain) is a study of T-cell memory formation after mild COVID-19. Researchers used 5'RACE with constant-segment primers to make TCR alpha and TCR beta cDNA libraries that carry sample barcodes and UMIs. TCRdb analysed the 5' RACE reads with MiXCR anew, one entry per CDR3 protein. The sample lists some 450,000 distinct CDR3 sequences, about 19% occurring once. The J segment lost 8 bases and the V segment lost 4 bases, leaving 10 bases of the junction unmatched. Germline CDR1 is SGDLS and CDR2 is YYNGEE. This CDR3 has 15 amino acids. This clonotype was recorded a few times. Its antigen is undetermined. Findings and limits, study-wide: Among contracting clones, CD4+ were mainly CM/EM and CD8+ enriched in EMRA. Within pre-infection memory, some responding clones were found, suggesting cross-reactive memory joined.

The TCR sequence derives from an adult woman who had mild COVID-19 (a few samples of this study predate the infection). Cell type and time point are not known. Sequences were obtained from PBMCs or a T cell subset sorted from them (not recorded which). The genes are TRBV9 and TRBJ2-1; 9 positions match TRBD2. DNA for the CDR3: TGTGCCAGCAGCTACCAAAGCGGGAGGAGCGATGAGCAGTTCTTC. This encodes CASSYQSGRSDEQFF.